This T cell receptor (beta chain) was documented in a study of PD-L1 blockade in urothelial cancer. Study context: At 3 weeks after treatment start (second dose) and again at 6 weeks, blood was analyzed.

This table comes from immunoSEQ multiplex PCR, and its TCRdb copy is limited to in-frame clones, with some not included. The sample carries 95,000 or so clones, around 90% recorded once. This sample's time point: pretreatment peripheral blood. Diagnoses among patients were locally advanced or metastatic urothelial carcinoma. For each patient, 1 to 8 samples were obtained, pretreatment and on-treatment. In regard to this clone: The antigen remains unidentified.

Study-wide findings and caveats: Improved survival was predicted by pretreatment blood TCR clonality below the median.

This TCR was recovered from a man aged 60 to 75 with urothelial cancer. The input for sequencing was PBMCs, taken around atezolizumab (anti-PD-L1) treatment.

CDR3 nucleotides: TGTGCCAGCAGCTTGTTTCCAACGGGGACAGCTTTAGCCAAAAACATTCAGTACTTC. Translated, it gives CASSLFPTGTALAKNIQYF. This chain uses TRBV5-6 with TRBJ2-4; 7 bases fit TRBD1. The CDR3 length is 19 residues. Trimming removed 1 base from V and 0 bases from J; junction bases left unmatched: 13. CDR1 SGHDT and CDR2 YYEEEE come from the germline V gene.